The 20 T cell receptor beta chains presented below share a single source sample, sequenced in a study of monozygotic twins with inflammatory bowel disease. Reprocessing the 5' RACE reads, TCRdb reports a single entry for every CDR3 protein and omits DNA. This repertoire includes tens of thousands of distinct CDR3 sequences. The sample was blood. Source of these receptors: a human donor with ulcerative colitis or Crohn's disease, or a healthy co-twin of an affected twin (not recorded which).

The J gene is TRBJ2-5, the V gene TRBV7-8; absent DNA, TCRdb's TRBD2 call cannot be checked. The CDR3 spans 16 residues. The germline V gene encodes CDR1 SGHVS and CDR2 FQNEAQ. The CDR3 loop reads CASSSIGKSSQETQYF.

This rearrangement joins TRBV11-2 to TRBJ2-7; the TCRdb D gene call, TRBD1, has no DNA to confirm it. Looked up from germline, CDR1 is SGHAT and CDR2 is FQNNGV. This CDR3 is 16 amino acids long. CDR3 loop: CASSLRGSPRSYEQYF.

The CDR3 sequence is CSARDPSQGDPEAFF. V gene TRBV20-1 combines with J gene TRBJ1-1; TCRdb returns TRBD1, unconfirmable since there is no DNA. Germline CDR1 reads DFQATT; CDR2 reads SNEGSKA (reference sequence). This CDR3 contains 15 residues.

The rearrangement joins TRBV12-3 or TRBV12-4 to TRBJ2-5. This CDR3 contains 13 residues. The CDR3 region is CASSLTDQETQYF.

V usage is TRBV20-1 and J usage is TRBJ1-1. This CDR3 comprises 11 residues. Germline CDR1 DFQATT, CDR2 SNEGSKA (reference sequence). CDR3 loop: CSATPSTEAFF.

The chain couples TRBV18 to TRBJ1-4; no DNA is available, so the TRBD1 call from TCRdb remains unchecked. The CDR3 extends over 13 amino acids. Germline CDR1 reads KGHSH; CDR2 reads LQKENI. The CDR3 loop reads CASRPGSVEKLFF.

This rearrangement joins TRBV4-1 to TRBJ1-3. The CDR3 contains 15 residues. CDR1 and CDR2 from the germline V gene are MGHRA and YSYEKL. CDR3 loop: CASSQEGSSGNTIYF.

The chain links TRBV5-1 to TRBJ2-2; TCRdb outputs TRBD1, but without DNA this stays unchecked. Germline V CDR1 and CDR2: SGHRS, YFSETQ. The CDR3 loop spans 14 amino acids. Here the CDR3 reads CAGSLGTGTGELFF.

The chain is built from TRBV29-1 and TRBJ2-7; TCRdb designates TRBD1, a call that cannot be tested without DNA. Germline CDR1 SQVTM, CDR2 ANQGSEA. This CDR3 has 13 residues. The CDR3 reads CSARRDQVDEQYF.

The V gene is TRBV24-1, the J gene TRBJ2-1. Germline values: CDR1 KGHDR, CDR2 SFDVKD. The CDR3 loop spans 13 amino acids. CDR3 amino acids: CATSEPQNNEQFF.

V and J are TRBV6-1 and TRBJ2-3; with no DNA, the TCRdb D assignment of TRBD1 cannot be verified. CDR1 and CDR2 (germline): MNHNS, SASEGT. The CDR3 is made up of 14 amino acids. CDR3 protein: CASSEALARDTQYF.

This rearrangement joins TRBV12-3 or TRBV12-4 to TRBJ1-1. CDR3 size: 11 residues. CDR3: CASSTYTEAFF.

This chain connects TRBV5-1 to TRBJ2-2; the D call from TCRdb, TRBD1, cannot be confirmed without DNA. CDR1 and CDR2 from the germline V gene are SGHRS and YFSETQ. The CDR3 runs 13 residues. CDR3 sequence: CASSQQGSGELFF.

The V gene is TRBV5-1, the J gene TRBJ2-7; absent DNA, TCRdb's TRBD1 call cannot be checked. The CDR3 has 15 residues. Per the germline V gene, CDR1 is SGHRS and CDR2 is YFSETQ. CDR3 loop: CASSSMEGASYEQYF.

The CDR3 loop reads CAISERMNTEAFF. This chain links TRBV10-3 with TRBJ1-1. This CDR3 has 13 amino acids. Germline V lookup: CDR1 ENHRY, CDR2 SYGVKD.

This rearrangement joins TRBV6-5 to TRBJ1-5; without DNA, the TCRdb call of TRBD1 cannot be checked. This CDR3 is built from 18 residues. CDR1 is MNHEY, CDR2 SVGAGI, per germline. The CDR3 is CASRRGTGAPAVGQPQHF.

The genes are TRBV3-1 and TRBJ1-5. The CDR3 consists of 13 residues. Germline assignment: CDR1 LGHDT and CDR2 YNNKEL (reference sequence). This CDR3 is CASSPRGDQPQHF.

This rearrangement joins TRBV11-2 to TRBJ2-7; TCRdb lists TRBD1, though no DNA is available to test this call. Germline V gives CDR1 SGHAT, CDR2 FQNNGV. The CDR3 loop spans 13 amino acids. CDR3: CASTKTDFYEQYF.

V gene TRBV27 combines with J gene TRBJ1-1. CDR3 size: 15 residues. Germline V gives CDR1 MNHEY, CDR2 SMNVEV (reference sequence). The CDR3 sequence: CASSLTRGGTTEAFF.

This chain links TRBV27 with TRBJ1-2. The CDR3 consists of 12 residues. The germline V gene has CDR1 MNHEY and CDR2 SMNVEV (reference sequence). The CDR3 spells CASGRTNYGYTF.